This T cell receptor beta chain was found in a study of T-cell memory formation after mild COVID-19. The study's findings and limits: Contracting CD4+ clones were located mainly in CM and EM, and CD8+ clones in EMRA. Clones that shrank (day 15 to 85) were balanced CD4/CD8, whereas later expanders leaned CD4+. Day 37-peaking second-wave clones had unconfirmed SARS-CoV-2 specificity.

This CDR3 comprises 19 residues. Trimming removed 4 bases at V and 1 base at J, with 26 bases between. Per the germline V gene, CDR1 is LGHDT and CDR2 is YNNKEL (reference sequence). The sample holds a few counts of this clonotype. What it binds is not known. Constant-segment-primed 5'RACE gave TCR alpha and TCR beta cDNA libraries with sample barcodes and UMIs. TCRdb independently ran MiXCR on the 5' RACE reads; one entry per CDR3 protein. The profile shows roughly 620,000 distinct CDR3 sequences, approximately 19% of them singletons. This sequence originates from an adult woman who had mild COVID-19 (a few samples of this study predate the infection). Cell type and time point are not known. The chain couples TRBV3-1 to TRBJ2-7; unclear D gene. The sample consisted of PBMCs or a T cell subset sorted from them (not recorded which). The CDR3 loop reads CASSPKGTVRKLYSYEQYF. CDR3 in DNA: TGTGCCAGCAGCCCCAAGGGTACAGTCAGAAAACTGTATTCCTACGAGCAGTACTTC.